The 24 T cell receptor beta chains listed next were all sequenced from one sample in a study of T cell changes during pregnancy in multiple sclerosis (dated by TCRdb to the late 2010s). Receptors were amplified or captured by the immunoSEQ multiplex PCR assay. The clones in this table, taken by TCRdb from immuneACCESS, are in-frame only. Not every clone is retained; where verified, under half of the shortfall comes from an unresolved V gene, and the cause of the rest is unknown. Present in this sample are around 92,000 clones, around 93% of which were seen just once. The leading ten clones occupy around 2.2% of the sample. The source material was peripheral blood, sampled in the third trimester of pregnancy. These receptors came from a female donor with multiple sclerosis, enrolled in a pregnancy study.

CDR3 protein: CASSPDSSNEQFF. CDR3 coding DNA: TGTGCCAGCTCACCCGACAGCTCGAATGAGCAGTTCTTC. The V gene is TRBV18, the J gene TRBJ2-1, with TRBD1 as a possible D gene (5 bases). Looked up from germline, CDR1 is KGHSH and CDR2 is LQKENI. V gave up 3 bases and J gave up 7 bases, with 10 bases separating them. This CDR3 has 13 residues.

In nucleotides, the CDR3 is TGTGCCAGCAGGACCGGGACTAACGAAGAGACCCAGTACTTC. This translates into CASRTGTNEETQYF. The chain joins TRBV27 to TRBJ2-5; 7 nucleotides match TRBD2. Germline V lookup: CDR1 MNHEY, CDR2 SMNVEV (reference sequence). With 6 bases clipped from V and 3 bases from J, the junction kept 7 bases outside the gene matches. The CDR3 runs to 14 residues.

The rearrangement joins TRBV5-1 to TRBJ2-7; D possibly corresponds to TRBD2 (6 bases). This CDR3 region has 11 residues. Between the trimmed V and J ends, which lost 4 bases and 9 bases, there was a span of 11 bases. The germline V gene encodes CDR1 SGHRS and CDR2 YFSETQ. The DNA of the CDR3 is TGCGCCAGCAGCACCGCGGGGACGCAGTACTTC. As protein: CASSTAGTQYF.

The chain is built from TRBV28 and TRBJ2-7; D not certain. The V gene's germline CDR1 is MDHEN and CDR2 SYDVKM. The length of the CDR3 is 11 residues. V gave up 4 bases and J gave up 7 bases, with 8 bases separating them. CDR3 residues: CASSYRSEQYF. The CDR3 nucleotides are TGTGCCAGCAGTTACAGATCGGAGCAGTACTTC.

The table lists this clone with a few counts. Here the CDR3 DNA reads TGTGCCAGCAGCTTGAAGGGAGGGAAAGAGACCCAGTACTTC. Encoded protein: CASSLKGGKETQYF. This sequence joins TRBV5-4 and TRBJ2-5; 7 bases align to TRBD2. Per germline, CDR1 SGHNT and CDR2 YYREEE (reference sequence). CDR3 length: 14 residues. Trimming took 1 base from V and 3 from J; bases not matched to a gene: 3.

CDR3 residues: CAWTGQGYLDYGYTF. The DNA of the CDR3 is TGTGCCTGGACAGGACAGGGGTATTTAGACTATGGCTACACCTTC. The V gene is TRBV30, the J gene TRBJ1-2, with TRBD1 matching over 9 bases. The germline V gene encodes CDR1 GTSNPN and CDR2 SVGIG (reference sequence). The CDR3 is made up of 15 amino acids. Germline trimming cut 4 bases from V and 3 bases from J; bases unmatched to any gene: 9.

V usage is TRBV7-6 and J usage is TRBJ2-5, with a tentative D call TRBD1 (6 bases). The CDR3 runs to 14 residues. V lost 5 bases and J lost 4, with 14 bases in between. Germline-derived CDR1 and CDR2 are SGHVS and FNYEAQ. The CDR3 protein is CASSGRTARETQYF. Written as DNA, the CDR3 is TGTGCCAGCAGCGGACGGACAGCCCGAGAGACCCAGTACTTC.

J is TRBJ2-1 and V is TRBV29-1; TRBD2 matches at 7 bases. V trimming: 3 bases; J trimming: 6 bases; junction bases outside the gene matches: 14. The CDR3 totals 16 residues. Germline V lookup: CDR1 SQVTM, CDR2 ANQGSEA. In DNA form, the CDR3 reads TGCAGCGTTGAGAGGAGGGAGGGCCGGCTTTTCAATGAGCAGTTCTTC. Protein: CSVERREGRLFNEQFF.

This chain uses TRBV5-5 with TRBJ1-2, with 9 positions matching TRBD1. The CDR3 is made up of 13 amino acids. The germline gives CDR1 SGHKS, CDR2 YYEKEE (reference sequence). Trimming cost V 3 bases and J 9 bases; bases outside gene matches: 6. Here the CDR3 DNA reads TGTGCCAGCAGCTGGGGGACAGGGAGTAGCTACACCTTC. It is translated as CASSWGTGSSYTF. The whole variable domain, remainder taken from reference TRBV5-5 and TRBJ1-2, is DAGVTQSPTHLIKTRGQQVTLRCSPISGHKSVSWYQQVLGQGPQFIFQYYEKEERGRGNFPDRFSARQFPNYSSELNVNALLLGDSALYLCASSWGTGSSYTFGSGTRLTVV.

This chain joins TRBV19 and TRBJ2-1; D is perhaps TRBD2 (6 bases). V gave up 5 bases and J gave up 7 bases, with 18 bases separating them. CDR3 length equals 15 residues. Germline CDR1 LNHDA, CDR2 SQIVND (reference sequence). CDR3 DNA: TGTGCCAGTAGTCGCGGGACCCGGGGGTTGAATGAGCAGTTCTTC. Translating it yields CASSRGTRGLNEQFF.

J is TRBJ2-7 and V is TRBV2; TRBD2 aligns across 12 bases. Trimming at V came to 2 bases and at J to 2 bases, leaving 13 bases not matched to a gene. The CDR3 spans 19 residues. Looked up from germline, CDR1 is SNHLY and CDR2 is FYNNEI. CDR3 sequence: CASSERSPSGRARAYEQYF. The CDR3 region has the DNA TGTGCCAGCAGTGAAAGGTCGCCTAGCGGGAGGGCCCGGGCCTACGAGCAGTACTTC.

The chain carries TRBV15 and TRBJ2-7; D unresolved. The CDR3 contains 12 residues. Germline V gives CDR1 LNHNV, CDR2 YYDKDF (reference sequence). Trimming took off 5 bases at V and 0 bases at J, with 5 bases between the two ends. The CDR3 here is CATSPSSYEQYF. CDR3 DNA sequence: TGTGCCACCAGCCCCAGCTCCTACGAGCAGTACTTC. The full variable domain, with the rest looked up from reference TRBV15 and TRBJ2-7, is DAMVIQNPRYQVTQFGKPVTLSCSQTLNHNVMYWYQQKSSQAPKLLFHYYDKDFNNEADTPDNFQSRRPNTSFCFLDIRSPGLGDTAMYLCATSPSSYEQYFGPGTRLTVT.

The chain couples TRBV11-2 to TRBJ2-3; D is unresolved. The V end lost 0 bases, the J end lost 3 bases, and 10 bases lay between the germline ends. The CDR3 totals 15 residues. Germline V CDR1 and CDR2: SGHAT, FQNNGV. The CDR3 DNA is TGTGCCAGCAGCTTAGAACCGGGTCCAACAGATACGCAGTATTTT. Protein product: CASSLEPGPTDTQYF.

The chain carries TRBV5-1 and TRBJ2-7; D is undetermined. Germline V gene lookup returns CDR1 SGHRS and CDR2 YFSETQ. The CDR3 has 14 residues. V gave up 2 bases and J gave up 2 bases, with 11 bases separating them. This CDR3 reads CASSFRPGPYEQYF. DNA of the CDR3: TGCGCCAGCAGCTTCCGCCCCGGTCCCTACGAGCAGTACTTC.

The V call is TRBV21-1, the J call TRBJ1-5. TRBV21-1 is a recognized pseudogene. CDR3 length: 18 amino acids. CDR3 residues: CASSKKTRRENSNQPQHF. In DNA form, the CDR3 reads TGTGCCAGCAGCAAAAAAACTAGGCGGGAAAATAGCAATCAGCCCCAGCATTTT.

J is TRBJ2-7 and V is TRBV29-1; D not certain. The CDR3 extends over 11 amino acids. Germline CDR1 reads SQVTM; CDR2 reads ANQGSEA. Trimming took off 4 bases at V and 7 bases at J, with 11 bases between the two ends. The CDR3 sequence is CSVGLPGEQYF. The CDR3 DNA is TGCAGCGTTGGGCTGCCCGGGGAGCAGTACTTC.

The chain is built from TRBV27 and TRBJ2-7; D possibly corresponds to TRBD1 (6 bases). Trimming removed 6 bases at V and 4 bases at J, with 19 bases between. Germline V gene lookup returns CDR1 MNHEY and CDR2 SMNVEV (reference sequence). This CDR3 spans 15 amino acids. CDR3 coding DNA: TGTGCCAGCAGCAACACCGGGACAAGACGGTACGAGCAGTACTTC. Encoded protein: CASSNTGTRRYEQYF.

CDR3 protein: CASSYVGQPNYEQYF. The CDR3 region has the DNA TGTGCCAGCAGTTACGTCGGTCAACCCAACTACGAGCAGTACTTC. This chain links TRBV6-5 with TRBJ2-7, with no clear D. Germline CDR1 and CDR2: MNHEY and SVGAGI. This CDR3 region has 15 residues. Between the trimmed V and J ends, which lost 2 bases and 3 bases, there was a span of 14 bases.

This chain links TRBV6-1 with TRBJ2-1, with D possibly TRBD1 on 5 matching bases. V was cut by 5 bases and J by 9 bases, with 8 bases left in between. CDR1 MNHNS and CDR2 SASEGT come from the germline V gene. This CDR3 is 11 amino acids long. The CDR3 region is CASSQDSEQFF. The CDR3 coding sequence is TGTGCCAGCAGTCAAGACAGTGAGCAGTTCTTC.

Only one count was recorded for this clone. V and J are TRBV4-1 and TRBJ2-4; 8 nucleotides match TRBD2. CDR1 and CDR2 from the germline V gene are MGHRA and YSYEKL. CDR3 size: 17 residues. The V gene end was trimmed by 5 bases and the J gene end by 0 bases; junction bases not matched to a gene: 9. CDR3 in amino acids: CASSLPGLVLAKNIQYF. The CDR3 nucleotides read TGCGCCAGCAGCTTACCGGGACTAGTGCTAGCCAAAAACATTCAGTACTTC.

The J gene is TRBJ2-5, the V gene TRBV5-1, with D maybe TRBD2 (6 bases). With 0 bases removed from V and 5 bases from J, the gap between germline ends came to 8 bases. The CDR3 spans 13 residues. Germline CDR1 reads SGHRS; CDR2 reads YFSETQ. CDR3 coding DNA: TGCGCCAGCAGCTTGGCTCTAGCGGAGACCCAGTACTTC. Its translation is CASSLALAETQYF. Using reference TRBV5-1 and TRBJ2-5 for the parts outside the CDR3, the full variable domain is KAGVTQTPRYLIKTRGQQVTLSCSPISGHRSVSWYQQTPGQGLQFLFEYFSETQRNKGNFPGRFSGRQFSNSRSEMNVSTLELGDSALYLCASSLALAETQYFGPGTRLLVL.

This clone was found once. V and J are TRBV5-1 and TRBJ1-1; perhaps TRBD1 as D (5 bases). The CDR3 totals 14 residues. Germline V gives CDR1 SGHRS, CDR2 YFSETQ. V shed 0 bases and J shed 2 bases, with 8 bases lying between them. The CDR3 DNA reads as TGCGCCAGCAGCTTGGGACAGAGTAACACTGAAGCTTTCTTT. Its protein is CASSLGQSNTEAFF.

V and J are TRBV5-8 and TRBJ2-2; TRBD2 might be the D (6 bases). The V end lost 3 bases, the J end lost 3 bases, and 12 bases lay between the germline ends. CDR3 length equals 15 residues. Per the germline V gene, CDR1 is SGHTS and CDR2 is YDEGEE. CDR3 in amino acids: CASSWGVRDTGELFF. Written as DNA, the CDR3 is TGTGCCAGCAGCTGGGGGGTTAGGGACACCGGGGAGCTGTTTTTT.

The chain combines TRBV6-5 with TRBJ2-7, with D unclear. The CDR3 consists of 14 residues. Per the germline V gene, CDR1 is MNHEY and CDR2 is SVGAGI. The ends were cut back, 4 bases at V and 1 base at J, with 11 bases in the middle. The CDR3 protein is CASSWSGQSYEQYF. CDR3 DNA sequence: TGTGCCAGCAGTTGGTCTGGCCAGTCCTACGAGCAGTACTTC.